A selection of T cell receptor beta chains follows, all from one sample in a study of CD8 T cells in ankylosing spondylitis. TCRdb redid the calling of the 5' RACE reads with MiXCR, one entry per CDR3 protein. The table has 250,000 to 350,000 distinct CDR3 sequences, around 19% seen once. The sample was blood, either unsorted or a sorted T cell fraction (not recorded which). The receptor set was obtained from a male donor with ankylosing spondylitis or in good health (not recorded which). CDR3s include the opening cysteine and the closing phenylalanine or tryptophan. The D gene is left open where the match is weak. Only some rows state a clone size, as once, few, many or a class for expanded clones.

d_call clone_size j_call v_call cdr3_aa cdr3_nt
NA few TRBJ2-3 TRBV28 CASSPRWGRGTDTQYF TGTGCCAGCAGCCCACGATGGGGCAGGGGCACAGATACGCAGTATTTT
TRBD1 few TRBJ2-1 TRBV24-1 CATSDDRGVVEQFF TGTGCCACCAGTGACGACAGGGGAGTGGTTGAGCAGTTCTTC
TRBD2 NA TRBJ2-5 TRBV7-6 CASSLGTSANQETQYF TGTGCCAGCAGCTTGGGGACTAGCGCCAACCAAGAGACCCAGTACTTC
NA few TRBJ1-4 TRBV10-3 CAIKGGQGEKLFF TGTGCAATCAAGGGGGGGCAGGGTGAAAAACTGTTTTTT
NA many TRBJ2-1 TRBV5-1 CASSFGGRPAAF TGCGCCAGCAGCTTTGGGGGGAGGCCGGCCGCCTTC
TRBD1 NA TRBJ2-5 TRBV12-3/TRBV12-4 CASRRGQGPGETQYF TGTGCCAGCAGGCGGGGACAGGGCCCCGGTGAGACCCAGTACTTC
NA NA TRBJ2-2 TRBV11-2 CASVFSGRTGELFF TGTGCCAGCGTGTTCTCGGGTCGGACCGGGGAGCTGTTTTTT
TRBD1 NA TRBJ1-1 TRBV12-3/TRBV12-4 CASSTGQLMNTEAFF TGTGCCAGCAGCACGGGACAGCTCATGAACACTGAAGCTTTCTTT
TRBD1 few TRBJ1-1 TRBV9 CASSVAIDRGTEAFF TGTGCCAGCAGCGTAGCCATCGACAGGGGCACTGAAGCTTTCTTT
TRBD2 NA TRBJ2-1 TRBV28 CASSVSGTSGSYNEQFF TGTGCCAGCAGTGTCTCCGGGACTAGCGGGTCATACAATGAGCAGTTCTTC
NA NA TRBJ1-2 TRBV5-1 CASSLVGQADYTF TGCGCCAGCAGCTTGGTAGGGCAAGCGGACTACACCTTC
NA NA TRBJ2-1 TRBV19 CASSPSGWRGSYNEQFF TGTGCCAGTAGTCCCTCGGGGTGGCGGGGCTCCTACAATGAGCAGTTCTTC
TRBD1 few TRBJ2-2 TRBV5-1 CASSLVGQTNTGELFF TGCGCCAGCAGCTTGGTGGGACAGACTAACACCGGGGAGCTGTTTTTT
TRBD2 NA TRBJ2-1 TRBV5-1 CASSLSSGGLYNEQFF TGCGCCAGCAGCTTGTCTAGCGGAGGCCTCTACAATGAGCAGTTCTTC
TRBD2 NA TRBJ2-1 TRBV5-1 CASSLGLAGVLFF TGCGCCAGCAGCCTCGGACTAGCGGGAGTCCTGTTCTTC
NA NA TRBJ2-5 TRBV24-1 CATSDNRGVQETQYF TGTGCCACCAGTGATAACAGAGGAGTTCAAGAGACCCAGTACTTC
NA few TRBJ2-5 TRBV6-2/TRBV6-3 CASSYFWETQYF TGTGCCAGCAGTTACTTCTGGGAGACCCAGTACTTC
NA NA TRBJ2-5 TRBV20-1 CSARPGLLQETQYF TGCAGTGCTAGACCGGGACTCTTACAAGAGACCCAGTACTTC
TRBD2 few TRBJ2-2 TRBV12-3/TRBV12-4 CASSFRTSGRGASTGELFF TGTGCCAGCAGTTTTCGGACTAGCGGAAGGGGGGCGTCCACCGGGGAGCTGTTTTTT
TRBD1 NA TRBJ1-4 TRBV5-6 CASSELGTVGEKLFF TGTGCCAGCAGCGAACTAGGGACAGTCGGCGAAAAACTGTTTTTT
NA few TRBJ1-1 TRBV20-1 CSPEGNTEAFF TGCAGTCCCGAGGGGAACACTGAAGCTTTCTTT
NA NA TRBJ2-1 TRBV5-1 CASSSISAHNEQFF TGCGCCAGCAGCTCTATCTCGGCGCACAATGAGCAGTTCTTC
NA few TRBJ2-3 TRBV5-1 CASSFVGSSTDTQYF TGCGCCAGCAGCTTCGTCGGGAGCAGCACAGATACGCAGTATTTT
NA NA TRBJ1-5 TRBV20-1 CSASRGRNQPQHF TGCAGTGCTAGCCGGGGCCGCAATCAGCCCCAGCATTTT
NA few TRBJ2-3 TRBV29-1 CSVEERGTGTDTQYF TGCAGCGTTGAAGAGAGAGGAACCGGCACAGATACGCAGTATTTT
TRBD1 many TRBJ1-1 TRBV29-1 CSVEGGNRGFTEAFF TGCAGCGTTGAAGGGGGCAACAGGGGATTTACTGAAGCTTTCTTT
NA once TRBJ2-2 TRBV6-5 CASSYVRGVTGELFF TGTGCCAGCAGTTACGTTCGGGGAGTGACCGGGGAGCTGTTTTTT
NA NA TRBJ2-3 TRBV29-1 CSVDPPTDTQYF TGCAGCGTTGATCCCCCGACTGATACGCAGTATTTT
NA few TRBJ2-1 TRBV28 CASSGMGGNNEQFF TGTGCCAGCAGCGGGATGGGTGGAAACAATGAGCAGTTCTTC
TRBD2 few TRBJ2-3 TRBV5-1 CASSLEGLPTDTQYF TGCGCCAGCAGCTTGGAGGGACTACCCACAGATACGCAGTATTTT
TRBD1 NA TRBJ1-5 TRBV6-1 CASRGQGASQPQHF TGTGCCAGCAGGGGACAGGGGGCAAGTCAGCCCCAGCATTTT
TRBD2 NA TRBJ2-3 TRBV28 CASLTSGVTTDTQYF TGTGCCAGCTTGACTAGCGGGGTTACGACAGATACGCAGTATTTT
TRBD1 NA TRBJ1-2 TRBV28 CASSLAIDRASGGYTF TGTGCCAGCAGTTTAGCCATAGACAGGGCATCTGGTGGCTACACCTTC